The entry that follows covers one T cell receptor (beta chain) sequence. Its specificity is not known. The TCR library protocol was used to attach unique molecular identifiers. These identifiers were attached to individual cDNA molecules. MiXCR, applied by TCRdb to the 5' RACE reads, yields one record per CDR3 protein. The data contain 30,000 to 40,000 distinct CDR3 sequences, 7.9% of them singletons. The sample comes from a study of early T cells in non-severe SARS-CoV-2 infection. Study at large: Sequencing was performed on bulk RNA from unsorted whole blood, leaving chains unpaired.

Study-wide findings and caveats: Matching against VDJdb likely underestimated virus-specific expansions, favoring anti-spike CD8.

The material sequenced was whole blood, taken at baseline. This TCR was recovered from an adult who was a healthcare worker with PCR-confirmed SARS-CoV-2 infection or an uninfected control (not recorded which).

This CDR3 reads CSGRLAGGLLDTQYF. Here the CDR3 DNA reads TGCAGCGGCCGACTAGCGGGGGGGCTCCTAGATACGCAGTATTTT. This chain links TRBV29-1 with TRBJ2-3, with TRBD2 matching over 14 bases. CDR1 and CDR2 from the germline V gene are SQVTM and ANQGSEA. V shed 7 bases and J 5 bases; nucleotides not matched to a gene: 8. CDR3 length: 15 amino acids.